What follows are 31 T cell receptor beta chains derived from one specimen sequenced in a study of brain T cells in children with intractable seizures. The table came from immunoSEQ multiplex PCR; TCRdb's copy has only in-frame clones and leaves some out. The sample consists of 62,000 or so clones, 90% to 96% of them appearing once. Sequencing used peripheral blood, obtained at surgery. The receptors were gathered from a boy in the first two years of life with focal cortical dysplasia and intractable seizures.

The genes are TRBV6-2 or TRBV6-3 and TRBJ2-2; D is unresolved. V was shortened by 3 bases and J by 1 base, with 9 bases between the two germline ends. CDR3 size: 15 residues. Germline V gene data show CDR1 as MNHEY and CDR2 as SVGEGT. The CDR3 bases are TGTGCCAGCAGTTATAATAGGAGGAACACCGGGGAGCTGTTTTTT. This codes for CASSYNRRNTGELFF.

The V and J genes are TRBV21-1 and TRBJ2-5; TRBD1 reflects the table's D call only, with no check against the DNA. TRBV21-1 is assigned pseudogene status. This CDR3 contains 15 residues. The CDR3, as DNA: TGTGCCAGCAGCAAAGAACAGGGCAACCAAGAGACCCAGTACTTC. This gives the protein CASSKEQGNQETQYF.

The chain uses TRBV18 and TRBJ2-7; 9 positions agree with TRBD2. V dropped 6 bases and J dropped 4; count of bases not matched to a gene: 7. This CDR3 is built from 14 residues. The germline V gene has CDR1 KGHSH and CDR2 LQKENI. CDR3 DNA sequence: TGTGCCAGCTCGTCTAGCGGGACCTTATACGAGCAGTACTTC. Protein product: CASSSSGTLYEQYF. The full variable domain, rest sourced from reference TRBV18 and TRBJ2-7, is NAGVMQNPRHLVRRRGQEARLRCSPMKGHSHVYWYRQLPEEGLKFMVYLQKENIIDESGMPKERFSAEFPKEGPSILRIQQVVRGDSAAYFCASSSSGTLYEQYFGPGTRLTVT.

This chain links TRBV7-3 with TRBJ2-3; D is unresolved. The length of the CDR3 is 16 residues. Trimming took off 2 bases at V and 0 bases at J, with 12 bases between the two ends. Germline V CDR1 and CDR2: SGHTA, FQGTGA. CDR3: CASSLRGGPSTDTQYF. The CDR3 DNA reads TGTGCCAGCAGCTTACGTGGCGGTCCTAGCACAGATACGCAGTATTTT.

V and J are TRBV3-1 (or the pseudogene TRBV3-2) and TRBJ2-1; D is unresolved. V lost 2 bases and J 9 bases, leaving 17 bases between the germline ends. CDR3 length equals 15 residues. The V gene's germline CDR1 is LGHDT and CDR2 YNNKEL (reference sequence). In nucleotides, the CDR3 is TGTGCCAGCAGCCAAAGAACCGGTTGGAGTAGTGAGCAGTTCTTC. It translates to CASSQRTGWSSEQFF.

The V and J genes are TRBV5-1 and TRBJ2-3, with 9 positions matching TRBD2. With V trimmed by 5 bases and J by 5 bases, 12 bases remained unmatched. Germline V gene data show CDR1 as SGHRS and CDR2 as YFSETQ. This CDR3 is 16 amino acids long. Written as DNA, the CDR3 is TGCGCCAGCAGTCTTTCGTCGCGGGGGGGCGTAGATACGCAGTATTTT. Amino acids: CASSLSSRGGVDTQYF.

The chain employs TRBV4-2 and TRBJ2-4; TRBD2 matches at 9 bases. The CDR3 is made up of 18 amino acids. The J segment lost 1 base and the V segment lost 0 bases, leaving 7 bases of the junction unmatched. The germline V gene has CDR1 LGHNA and CDR2 YNFKEQ. CDR3 amino acids: CASSQDLPSGRAKNIQYF. The CDR3, as DNA: TGTGCCAGCAGCCAAGATCTACCCAGCGGGAGGGCCAAAAACATTCAGTACTTC.

CDR3 sequence: CASSWGGASTDTQYF. The CDR3 DNA sequence: TGTGCCAGCAGCTGGGGGGGAGCAAGCACAGATACGCAGTATTTT. The rearrangement links TRBV5-5 to TRBJ2-3; TRBD2 matches 7 bases. The CDR3 is made up of 15 amino acids. Germline V gene lookup returns CDR1 SGHKS and CDR2 YYEKEE (reference sequence). The trim removed 3 bases at V and 0 bases at J, leaving 4 bases unmatched.

CDR3 sequence (DNA): TGCAGCGTTGCCGGGACACGGCACGAGCAGTACTTC. This gives the protein CSVAGTRHEQYF. The chain carries TRBV29-1 and TRBJ2-7, with D perhaps TRBD1 (6 bases). Germline CDR1 SQVTM, CDR2 ANQGSEA. There are 12 residues in the CDR3. Between the trimmed V and J ends, which lost 4 bases and 5 bases, there was a span of 12 bases.

This clone has just a few counts. The chain couples TRBV7-6 to TRBJ1-6; D is possibly TRBD1 (5 bases). Germline loops: CDR1 SGHVS, CDR2 FNYEAQ. The CDR3 is 14 amino acids. V was cut by 2 bases and J by 7 bases, with 9 bases left in between. This CDR3 reads CASSLFGTNSPLHF. Written as DNA, the CDR3 is TGTGCCAGCAGCTTATTCGGGACGAATTCACCCCTCCACTTT.

This sequence joins TRBV7-2 and TRBJ2-6; D might be TRBD1 (6 bases). V was trimmed by 3 bases and J by 0 bases, leaving 12 bases between them. This CDR3 spans 17 amino acids. Germline V CDR1 and CDR2: SGHTA, FQGNSA. For the CDR3, the DNA is TGTGCCAGCAGCTTCTATGACAGGCACTCTGGGGCCAACGTCCTGACTTTC. Protein product: CASSFYDRHSGANVLTF.

This clone has only one observation. The gene calls are TRBV5-5 and TRBJ2-2, with D perhaps matching TRBD1 (6 bases). The CDR3 sequence is 14 residues long. The germline V and J ends were trimmed by 5 bases and 1 base, with 9 bases remaining between them. Germline CDR1 is SGHKS and CDR2 is YYEKEE (reference sequence). The CDR3 DNA reads as TGTGCCAGCAGTAAGACAGGGAACACCGGGGAGCTGTTTTTT. Translated, it gives CASSKTGNTGELFF.

The chain employs TRBV12-2 and TRBJ2-4; the table's D gene call, TRBD2, was not cross checked with the DNA. TRBV12-2 counts as a pseudogene. The CDR3 covers 22 residues. The chain's CDR3 is CASRLPYGTSGSPTIAKNIQYF. Written as DNA, the CDR3 is TGTGCAAGTCGCTTACCGTACGGGACTAGCGGGAGTCCCACGATAGCCAAAAACATTCAGTACTTC.

The chain carries TRBV3-1 (or the pseudogene TRBV3-2) and TRBJ2-5; D is unresolved. The CDR3 sequence is 11 residues long. The germline V and J ends were trimmed by 0 bases and 4 bases, with 0 bases remaining between them. Looked up from germline, CDR1 is LGHDT and CDR2 is YNNKEL (reference sequence). The CDR3 DNA sequence: TGTGCCAGCAGCCAAGAAGAGACCCAGTACTTC. This codes for CASSQEETQYF.

CDR3 sequence reads: CASSQVAGGPTDTQYF. The CDR3 DNA sequence: TGCGCCAGCAGCCAAGTAGCGGGAGGGCCTACAGATACGCAGTATTTT. The chain has TRBV4-1 and TRBJ2-3, with 11 bases aligning to TRBD2. The ends lost 1 base at V and 3 bases at J; junction bases unmatched: 3. Germline V gives CDR1 MGHRA, CDR2 YSYEKL. The length of the CDR3 is 16 residues.

The rearrangement links TRBV6-6 to TRBJ2-2, with D hard to call. The CDR3 length is 12 residues. V lost 0 bases to trimming and J lost 8 bases, with 4 bases between them. CDR1 and CDR2 from the germline V gene are MNHNY and SVGAGI (reference sequence). CDR3 sequence (DNA): TGTGCCAGCAGTTACTCAGGGGGGGAGCTGTTTTTT. Its translation is CASSYSGGELFF.

This clone has just one count. J is TRBJ2-5 and V is TRBV6-5; 7 bases are shared with TRBD2. The CDR3 loop spans 13 amino acids. CDR1 MNHEY and CDR2 SVGAGI come from the germline V gene. V gave up 2 bases and J gave up 5 bases; unmatched junction bases: 2. The CDR3 bases are TGTGCCAGCAGTTACGGGGGAGGGGAGACCCAGTACTTC. It specifies CASSYGGGETQYF.

This chain joins TRBV3-1 (or the pseudogene TRBV3-2) and TRBJ2-3; D not resolved. The CDR3 contains 12 residues. Trimming pared 3 bases from V and 6 bases from J, leaving 7 bases between. The germline V gene has CDR1 LGHDT and CDR2 YNNKEL (reference sequence). The CDR3 bases are TGTGCCAGCAGCCACAACCCGGATACGCAGTATTTT. Protein sequence: CASSHNPDTQYF.

The genes are TRBV5-4 and TRBJ1-1; tentatively, D is TRBD1 (5 bases). The CDR3 spans 13 residues. Trimming cost V 6 bases and J 5 bases, with 14 bases left between them. The germline CDR1 and CDR2 sequences are SGHNT and YYREEE (reference sequence). CDR3 loop: CASTIGGETEAFF. CDR3 DNA sequence: TGTGCCAGCACAATCGGGGGGGAGACTGAAGCTTTCTTT.

The chain joins TRBV19 to TRBJ1-6; unclear D gene. Deletions cut 9 bases from V and 8 bases from J, with 17 bases between. The CDR3 totals 14 residues. Per the germline V gene, CDR1 is LNHDA and CDR2 is SQIVND (reference sequence). The CDR3 coding sequence is TGTGCCAGACGATCCGCCCCCAGTGATTCACCCCTCCACTTT. Translation: CARRSAPSDSPLHF.

V usage is TRBV9 and J usage is TRBJ2-7; 9 nucleotides match TRBD1. V lost 3 bases, J lost 4 bases, and 8 bases stayed unmatched. The CDR3 loop spans 15 amino acids. Germline assignment: CDR1 SGDLS and CDR2 YYNGEE. The CDR3 loop is CASSALGTGNYEQYF. DNA of the CDR3: TGTGCCAGCAGCGCTCTCGGGACAGGGAATTACGAGCAGTACTTC.

This chain uses TRBV7-2 with TRBJ1-2, with 7 bases aligning to TRBD1. The V segment lost 7 bases and the J segment 4 bases; nucleotides outside the gene matches: 9. CDR1 and CDR2 (germline): SGHTA, FQGNSA. CDR3 length: 14 amino acids. CDR3 DNA sequence: TGTGCCAGCACAACCGGGACAGACGGCTATGGCTACACCTTC. It codes for CASTTGTDGYGYTF.

The chain combines TRBV10-3 with TRBJ2-7; TRBD2 matches 8 bases. There are 18 residues in the CDR3. Germline trimming cut 3 bases from V and 0 bases from J; bases unmatched to any gene: 13. The V gene's germline CDR1 is ENHRY and CDR2 SYGVKD. The CDR3 is CAISEVELAEESSYEQYF. The CDR3 DNA sequence: TGTGCCATCAGTGAAGTTGAACTAGCGGAAGAGAGCTCCTACGAGCAGTACTTC.

The chain's CDR3 is CASSRDSLNYGYTF. For the CDR3, the DNA is TGTGCCAGTAGTCGGGACAGCCTCAACTATGGCTACACCTTC. V and J are TRBV19 and TRBJ1-2; the match to TRBD1 covers 7 bases. CDR1 and CDR2 from the germline V gene are LNHDA and SQIVND (reference sequence). Germline trimming cut 5 bases from V and 2 bases from J; bases unmatched to any gene: 5. The CDR3 is 14 amino acids.

The chain carries TRBV20-1 and TRBJ2-1; 9 nucleotides agree with TRBD1. The trim removed 6 bases at V and 15 bases at J, leaving 9 bases unmatched. The germline CDR1 and CDR2 sequences are DFQATT and SNEGSKA (reference sequence). The CDR3 has 11 residues. This CDR3 is CSATPGQGWFF. CDR3 nucleotides: TGCAGTGCCACTCCCGGACAGGGGTGGTTCTTC.

The V and J genes are TRBV6-1 and TRBJ1-3; D remains unclear. Germline CDR1 MNHNS, CDR2 SASEGT. The CDR3 sequence is 16 residues long. The ends were cut back, 2 bases at V and 0 bases at J, with 11 bases in the middle. This CDR3 is CASSETDSSSGNTIYF. In DNA form, the CDR3 reads TGTGCCAGCAGTGAAACAGATTCCAGCTCTGGAAACACCATATATTTT.

The V gene is TRBV12-3 or TRBV12-4, the J gene TRBJ2-1; D not resolved. The CDR3 spans 13 residues. V lost 6 bases and J lost 9, with 15 bases in between. The CDR3 DNA reads as TGTGCCAGCAGCCCGGTCCCCCCGGGTGAGCAGTTCTTC. Amino acid sequence: CASSPVPPGEQFF.

The genes are TRBV5-5 and TRBJ2-7; D ambiguous. Germline assignment: CDR1 SGHKS and CDR2 YYEKEE (reference sequence). The germline V and J ends were trimmed by 4 bases and 0 bases, with 14 bases remaining between them. This CDR3 has 15 amino acids. The CDR3, as DNA: TGTGCCAGCAGCCGATCCCCAGTAGGCTCCTACGAGCAGTACTTC. As protein: CASSRSPVGSYEQYF.

This chain links TRBV6-5 with TRBJ2-4, with unresolved D. V lost 2 bases to trimming and J lost 7 bases, with 12 bases between them. Germline assignment: CDR1 MNHEY and CDR2 SVGAGI. The length of the CDR3 is 14 residues. DNA of the CDR3: TGTGCCAGCAGTTACGCAGCGACCTCGAACATTCAGTACTTC. It encodes CASSYAATSNIQYF.

This clone was counted only a few times. V gene TRBV2 combines with J gene TRBJ1-2; TRBD1 might be the D (5 bases). There are 15 residues in the CDR3. Trimming took off 1 base at V and 7 bases at J, with 16 bases between the two ends. The germline CDR1 and CDR2 sequences are SNHLY and FYNNEI. In DNA, the CDR3 is TGTGCCAGCAGTGAAGATTTTGGGGCAGGGTTTGGCTACACCTTC. Translated, it gives CASSEDFGAGFGYTF.

V gene TRBV9 combines with J gene TRBJ2-3; D gene ambiguous. The CDR3 loop spans 14 amino acids. With 1 base removed from V and 2 bases from J, the gap between germline ends came to 8 bases. Germline values: CDR1 SGDLS, CDR2 YYNGEE. Here the CDR3 reads CASSVLGTTDTQYF. As DNA, the CDR3 is TGTGCCAGCAGCGTATTGGGTACCACAGATACGCAGTATTTT.